The clone carrying this T cell receptor (beta chain) was picked up many times. Trimming took off 3 bases at V and 5 bases at J, with 9 bases between the two ends. Germline CDR1 reads LGHNA; CDR2 reads YSLEER. The CDR3 length is 13 residues. TCRdb reprocessed the PCR reads with MiXCR, giving one entry per CDR3 protein. This sample has about 330,000 distinct CDR3 sequences, with roughly a quarter found just once. The entry originates in a study of molecular identifiers for immune sequencing clone quantification. Specimen: naive CD8+ T cells from blood, with Jurkat cell RNA spiked in. Subset noted: FACS-sorted CD8+CD4-CCR7+CD45RA+ naive T cells. The chain couples TRBV4-3 to TRBJ2-3; D remains unclear. The sequence came from a human donor in good health. Some libraries in this study had Jurkat cell RNA spiked in. DNA of the CDR3: TGCGCCAGCAGCCAGGGGAAGGGAGATACGCAGTATTTT. It translates to CASSQGKGDTQYF.